This is a list of T cell receptor beta chains from one sample in a study of CD8 T cells in Susac syndrome. TCRdb re-called the immunoSEQ multiplex PCR reads through MiXCR, storing one row per CDR3 protein. The table has about 130,000 distinct CDR3 sequences, around 94% seen once. Sequencing was carried out using CD8+ T cells from PBMCs. The source of these receptors is a human donor with Susac syndrome. Both conserved end residues are part of each CDR3. The D gene is left open where the match is weak. Size values are once, few and many counts, or a class for expanded clones, and some rows have none.

D: -
size: -
V: TRBV15
J: TRBJ2-1
DNA: TGTGCCACCAGCAGAACCGGGACCTTTATGGACAATGAGCAGTTCTTC
CDR3: CATSRTGTFMDNEQFF

D: -
size: -
V: TRBV4-1
J: TRBJ2-1
DNA: TGCGCCAGCAGCCACCCTTTTATGGCCCTTGAAGGCTATGAGCAGTTCTTC
CDR3: CASSHPFMALEGYEQFF

D: TRBD1
size: -
V: TRBV15
J: TRBJ1-2
DNA: TGTGCCACCAGCAGAGATCGGGACAGGTCGCATACCTATGGCTACACCTTC
CDR3: CATSRDRDRSHTYGYTF

D: TRBD2
size: -
V: TRBV5-4
J: TRBJ2-3
DNA: TGTGCCAGCAGCTTGTCTCGCGGGGGGGCCGGGACGCAGTATTTT
CDR3: CASSLSRGGAGTQYF

D: TRBD1
size: -
V: TRBV6-4
J: TRBJ2-3
DNA: TGTGCCAGCAGCTTGTCAGGGGGCGGCACAGATACGCAGTATTTT
CDR3: CASSLSGGGTDTQYF

D: -
size: once
V: TRBV29-1
J: TRBJ2-5
DNA: TGCAGCGTTGAGCCGGACAGTGTTGGGGCCGAGACCCAGTACTTC
CDR3: CSVEPDSVGAETQYF

D: TRBD1
size: -
V: TRBV20-1
J: TRBJ1-2
DNA: TGCAGTGCTAGAGAAGGGACAGGGGCAGGCTACACCTTC
CDR3: CSAREGTGAGYTF

D: -
size: -
V: TRBV10-3
J: TRBJ2-1
DNA: TGTGCCGTTCAGGGTCTGGTAGACGATGAGCAGTTCTTC
CDR3: CAVQGLVDDEQFF

D: TRBD2
size: -
V: TRBV27
J: TRBJ2-7
DNA: TGTGCCAGCAGTTCTAGCGGGAGCCTCTACGAGCAGTACTTC
CDR3: CASSSSGSLYEQYF

D: -
size: few
V: TRBV9
J: TRBJ2-5
DNA: TGTGCCAGCAGCGTAGTTGGTAGCGACGGCGAGACCCAGTACTTC
CDR3: CASSVVGSDGETQYF

D: TRBD1
size: -
V: TRBV27
J: TRBJ1-6
DNA: TGTGCCAGCAGCTTGACAGGGTCTACTTATAATTCACCCCTCCACTTT
CDR3: CASSLTGSTYNSPLHF

D: TRBD2
size: -
V: TRBV20-1
J: TRBJ2-7
DNA: TGCAGTGCTATCCCACTAGCGGGGAACAGTGAGCAGTACTTC
CDR3: CSAIPLAGNSEQYF

D: -
size: -
V: TRBV27
J: TRBJ2-7
DNA: TGTGCCAGCAGTCCCGGGCCATACTACGAGCAGTACTTC
CDR3: CASSPGPYYEQYF

D: -
size: -
V: TRBV7-9
J: TRBJ2-7
DNA: TGTGCCAGCAGCTTACGGGTCGACGAGCAGTACTTC
CDR3: CASSLRVDEQYF

D: -
size: -
V: TRBV4-3
J: TRBJ1-5
DNA: TGCGCCAGCAGCCAACGACAGGAAAATAATCAGCCCCAGCATTTT
CDR3: CASSQRQENNQPQHF

D: -
size: -
V: TRBV4-2
J: TRBJ2-7
DNA: TGTGCCAGCAGCCAAGTTGCAGCTACCTACGAGCAGTACTTC
CDR3: CASSQVAATYEQYF

D: -
size: -
V: TRBV4-3
J: TRBJ2-3
DNA: TGCGCCAGCAGCCAAGACAGAGAAAGCACAGATACGCAGTATTTT
CDR3: CASSQDRESTDTQYF

D: -
size: -
V: TRBV18
J: TRBJ2-6
DNA: TGTGCCAGCTCACCACCCCACGCCGTCCTGACTTTC
CDR3: CASSPPHAVLTF

D: -
size: -
V: TRBV6-1
J: TRBJ2-2
DNA: TGTGCCAGCAGTGAATTAAAGGACACCGGGGAGCTGTTTTTT
CDR3: CASSELKDTGELFF

D: -
size: -
V: TRBV10-3
J: TRBJ2-5
DNA: TGTGCCATCAGTTCACGCCATGAGGGGCAAGAGACCCAGTACTTC
CDR3: CAISSRHEGQETQYF

D: -
size: once
V: TRBV7-8
J: TRBJ2-7
DNA: TGTGCCAGCAGCTTAGGAGACTTCTCCTACGAGCAGTACTTC
CDR3: CASSLGDFSYEQYF

D: TRBD2
size: -
V: TRBV20-1
J: TRBJ2-7
DNA: TGCAGTGCCAGGAGCGGGGAAACCTACGAGCAGTACTTC
CDR3: CSARSGETYEQYF

D: TRBD2
size: -
V: TRBV2
J: TRBJ2-1
DNA: TGTGCCACCCAAGTCGGGCGGGGGGAACACAATGAGCAGTTCTTC
CDR3: CATQVGRGEHNEQFF

D: -
size: -
V: TRBV20-1
J: TRBJ1-5
DNA: TGCAGTGCTAGAGAGCCCCGGGGTCAGCCCCAGCATTTT
CDR3: CSAREPRGQPQHF

D: -
size: -
V: TRBV7-2
J: TRBJ2-3
DNA: TGTGCCAGCAGCCATACCCTCGGCATCACAGATACGCAGTATTTT
CDR3: CASSHTLGITDTQYF

D: -
size: -
V: TRBV12-3/TRBV12-4
J: TRBJ2-3
DNA: TGTGCCAGCAGTTCGTCGCTGGACCCTACGCAGTATTTT
CDR3: CASSSSLDPTQYF

D: -
size: -
V: TRBV5-6
J: TRBJ1-2
DNA: TGTGCCAGCAGCGATTCAAACCTTTATGGCTACACCTTC
CDR3: CASSDSNLYGYTF

D: -
size: -
V: TRBV20-1
J: TRBJ1-5
DNA: TGCAGTGCTAGACAAAGAACAGGGATATGGAATCAGCCCCAGCATTTT
CDR3: CSARQRTGIWNQPQHF

D: TRBD1
size: -
V: TRBV27
J: TRBJ2-6
DNA: TGTGCCAGCAGTTTGATCGGGACAGGGGGCTCTGGGGCCAACGTCCTGACTTTC
CDR3: CASSLIGTGGSGANVLTF

D: -
size: -
V: TRBV20-1
J: TRBJ2-7
DNA: TGCAGTGCTAGAGAAATGAGTTCCTACGAGCAGTACTTC
CDR3: CSAREMSSYEQYF

D: TRBD2
size: -
V: TRBV5-1
J: TRBJ2-3
DNA: TGCGCCTCCGGGACTAGCGGGGGAGATACGCAGTATTTT
CDR3: CASGTSGGDTQYF

D: TRBD2
size: -
V: TRBV20-1
J: TRBJ2-6
DNA: TGCAGTGCTCTTAGCGGGAGGGGTGGGGCCAACGTCCTGACTTTC
CDR3: CSALSGRGGANVLTF

D: -
size: once
V: TRBV21-1
J: TRBJ2-5
DNA: TGTGCCAGCAGTCTGAAAACCGGGACAGGACAAGAGACCCAGTACTTC
CDR3: CASSLKTGTGQETQYF

D: -
size: -
V: TRBV5-6
J: TRBJ2-3
DNA: TGTGCCAGCAGCTTTCAGCTACCTACGCAGTATTTT
CDR3: CASSFQLPTQYF

D: -
size: -
V: TRBV7-9
J: TRBJ2-1
DNA: TGTGCCAGCAGCTTAGAGCTCTCCTACAATGAGCAGTTCTTC
CDR3: CASSLELSYNEQFF

D: -
size: -
V: TRBV20-1
J: TRBJ2-1
DNA: TGCAGTGCTAGCCACCAAGGACTACTCGACAATGAGCAGTTCTTC
CDR3: CSASHQGLLDNEQFF

D: TRBD2
size: -
V: TRBV15
J: TRBJ2-3
DNA: TGTGCCACCAGAGAAGCGGGGGAGCAGCAGTATTTT
CDR3: CATREAGEQQYF

D: TRBD2
size: -
V: TRBV7-6
J: TRBJ2-7
DNA: TGTGCCAGCAGCTTAGAGTGGGAGGGCTCCTACGAGCAGTACTTC
CDR3: CASSLEWEGSYEQYF

D: -
size: -
V: TRBV6-5
J: TRBJ1-5
DNA: TGTGCCAGCAGTCAAGGGGGGGTCAATCAGCCCCAGCATTTT
CDR3: CASSQGGVNQPQHF

D: -
size: -
V: TRBV25-1
J: TRBJ2-7
DNA: TGTGCCAGCAGCGGGATCTACGAGCAGTACTTC
CDR3: CASSGIYEQYF

D: -
size: -
V: TRBV9
J: TRBJ2-7
DNA: TGTGCCAGCAGCGTAGAAGACAGACCCTCCTACGAGCAGTACTTC
CDR3: CASSVEDRPSYEQYF